The entry below describes one TCR beta chain. The data belong to a study of blood T cell repertoires in COVID-19. Across the whole study: Samples of COVID-19 (acute and convalescent) were obtained from the United States, Italy and Spain.

Assay used: immunoSEQ multiplex PCR; TCRdb lists only in-frame clones, some missing. The sample lists fewer than 45,000 clones, over 80% seen once, with about a tenth in the top ten. The germline CDR1 and CDR2 sequences are KGHSH and LQKENI. This CDR3 region has 14 residues. The V end was cut by 3 bases, the J end by 4 bases, with 12 bases between. The sequencing input was peripheral blood. J is TRBJ1-1 and V is TRBV18, with TRBD1 as a possible D gene (5 bases). The clonotype was recovered from an older man with active COVID-19. In DNA, the CDR3 is TGTGCCAGCTCACCCGGGGCCGGGAGCACTGAAGCTTTCTTT. Protein: CASSPGAGSTEAFF.